This passage covers 27 T cell receptor beta chains from one sample sequenced in a study of OX40 agonist ivuxolimab in advanced cancers. Sequencing was performed with immunoSEQ multiplex PCR; in TCRdb, only in-frame clones are kept and a portion is missing. Altogether 48,000 or so clones are present, around 90% being singletons, with the ten largest covering roughly 6.2%. This sample comprised CD4+ or CD8+ T cells sorted from blood, obtained in a trial of the OX40 agonist ivuxolimab. The receptors here all came from an adult with an advanced solid tumor such as melanoma, head and neck, liver or kidney cancer.

The chain has TRBV6-5 and TRBJ1-1; 8 bases are shared with TRBD1. Germline CDR1 reads MNHEY; CDR2 reads SVGAGI. J was trimmed by 0 bases and V by 5 bases; bases with no gene match: 2. The CDR3 is 14 residues long. The CDR3 bases are TGTGCCAGCAGTAAGACAGGGGTGAACACTGAAGCTTTCTTT. Its protein product is CASSKTGVNTEAFF.

This clone was counted a single time. V usage is TRBV15 and J usage is TRBJ1-5; TRBD1 aligns across 7 bases. The CDR3 runs 15 residues. The V gene end was trimmed by 4 bases and the J gene end by 2 bases; junction bases not matched to a gene: 5. The germline CDR1 and CDR2 sequences are LNHNV and YYDKDF (reference sequence). The CDR3 nucleotides are TGTGCCACCAGCATCACAGGGGTTGGCAATCAGCCCCAGCATTTT. Protein product: CATSITGVGNQPQHF.

The chain links TRBV5-6 to TRBJ1-1, with unresolved D. CDR3 length: 14 residues. Trimming took off 4 bases at V and 4 bases at J, with 14 bases between the two ends. CDR1 and CDR2 (germline): SGHDT, YYEEEE. The CDR3, as DNA: TGTGCCAGCAGCATACCCTCAGATTCCACTGAAGCTTTCTTT. Residues: CASSIPSDSTEAFF. Combining the CDR3 with reference TRBV5-6 and TRBJ1-1 gives the whole variable domain DAGVTQSPTHLIKTRGQQVTLRCSPKSGHDTVSWYQQALGQGPQFIFQYYEEEERQRGNFPDRFSGHQFPNYSSELNVNALLLGDSALYLCASSIPSDSTEAFFGQGTRLTVV.

The chain combines TRBV5-1 with TRBJ2-2, with 7 nucleotides matching TRBD1. Per germline, CDR1 SGHRS and CDR2 YFSETQ. The CDR3 covers 14 residues. The junction had 1 base not matched to a gene; V was cut back by 3 bases and J by 2 bases. The chain's CDR3 is CASSWDSNTGELFF. CDR3 DNA sequence: TGCGCCAGCAGCTGGGACAGCAACACCGGGGAGCTGTTTTTT.

This clone has only one observation. This chain uses TRBV5-4 with TRBJ1-2; D possibly corresponds to TRBD1 (5 bases). The CDR3 spans 13 residues. CDR1 SGHNT and CDR2 YYREEE come from the germline V gene (reference sequence). Trimming shortened V by 0 bases and J by 8 bases, and 11 bases separated the two germline ends. The CDR3 region is CASSLGPGRGYTF. CDR3 sequence (DNA): TGTGCCAGCAGCTTGGGGCCAGGGAGAGGCTACACCTTC.

The V gene is TRBV29-1, the J gene TRBJ1-1, with D uncertain. Germline CDR1 SQVTM, CDR2 ANQGSEA. CDR3 length: 12 residues. V was cut by 7 bases and J by 6 bases, with 15 bases left in between. The CDR3 bases are TGCAGCGGAACCCAGGAGTTAGCTGAAGCTTTCTTT. Protein: CSGTQELAEAFF.

This chain connects TRBV6-4 to TRBJ2-1; D might be TRBD2 (7 bases). CDR1 and CDR2 from the germline V gene are MRHNA and SNTAGT. Deletions cut 0 bases from V and 8 bases from J, with 14 bases between. This CDR3 has 15 residues. CDR3 sequence (DNA): TGTGCCAGCAGTGACTCGGGGGGGGGCAAGGATGAGCAGTTCTTC. It codes for CASSDSGGGKDEQFF.

The V and J genes are TRBV27 and TRBJ1-1, with D hard to call. Trimming removed 2 bases at V and 1 base at J, with 11 bases between. CDR3 length: 15 amino acids. Germline V lookup: CDR1 MNHEY, CDR2 SMNVEV (reference sequence). The CDR3 coding sequence is TGTGCCAGCAGTTTAATCGGGCAGACGAACACTGAAGCTTTCTTT. Its protein is CASSLIGQTNTEAFF.

V and J are TRBV4-1 and TRBJ2-7; D might be TRBD1 (5 bases). The CDR3 is 13 residues long. Looked up from germline, CDR1 is MGHRA and CDR2 is YSYEKL. Trimming shortened V by 0 bases and J by 6 bases, and 9 bases separated the two germline ends. The CDR3 loop is CASSQEGRSEQYF. The CDR3 region has the DNA TGCGCCAGCAGCCAAGAGGGGCGTAGCGAGCAGTACTTC.

The chain couples TRBV19 to TRBJ1-5; D gene ambiguous. The V end lost 7 bases, the J end lost 0 bases, and 16 bases lay between the germline ends. Germline V gene sequence: CDR1 LNHDA, CDR2 SQIVND (reference sequence). This CDR3 has 16 amino acids. The CDR3 DNA sequence: TGTGCCAGTAAACTTTTTGAAGCCTATAGCAATCAGCCCCAGCATTTT. Amino acid sequence: CASKLFEAYSNQPQHF.

This clone was seen once. V is TRBV5-1 and J is TRBJ2-7; a weak D match, TRBD1 (6 bases). CDR3 length: 15 residues. V was clipped by 0 bases and J by 2 bases, with 12 bases between them. Germline V gene lookup returns CDR1 SGHRS and CDR2 YFSETQ. CDR3 nucleotides: TGCGCCAGCAGCTTGGCCGGGACACCTCCCTACGAGCAGTACTTC. Its translation: CASSLAGTPPYEQYF.

V is TRBV7-2 and J is TRBJ2-1; 8 bases agree with TRBD2. This CDR3 comprises 15 residues. CDR1 and CDR2 (germline): SGHTA, FQGNSA. V was clipped by 5 bases and J by 2 bases; unmatched bases: 5. CDR3 region: CASSGRGGTYNEQFF. CDR3 DNA sequence: TGTGCCAGCAGCGGTCGGGGGGGTACCTACAATGAGCAGTTCTTC.

This chain links TRBV6-5 with TRBJ2-5; the D gene could be TRBD1 or TRBD2 (5 bases each). Germline V CDR1 and CDR2: MNHEY, SVGAGI. V lost 2 bases, J lost 7 bases, and 5 bases lay in between. CDR3 length: 11 residues. CDR3 nucleotides: TGTGCCAGCAGTTACGGGGGGACCCAGTACTTC. Translating gives CASSYGGTQYF.

The V and J genes are TRBV19 and TRBJ1-1, with a weak D call TRBD1 (5 bases). Deletions cut 2 bases from V and 5 bases from J, with 12 bases between. In germline, CDR1 is LNHDA, CDR2 SQIVND (reference sequence). This CDR3 has 14 amino acids. For the CDR3, the DNA is TGTGCCAGTAGTATACAGGGTGTGGAAACTGAAGCTTTCTTT. Protein product: CASSIQGVETEAFF.

The chain has TRBV2 and TRBJ1-6; D remains ambiguous. The V and J ends lost 6 bases and 10 bases respectively, with 16 bases between them. The CDR3 is 14 amino acids. Germline V lookup: CDR1 SNHLY, CDR2 FYNNEI. The CDR3 nucleotides read TGTGCCAGCAGGGTGGCGACCGCGGTCTCACCCCTCCACTTT. It translates to CASRVATAVSPLHF.

V gene TRBV4-1 combines with J gene TRBJ1-2, with a possible D match to TRBD1 (5 bases). The CDR3 totals 12 residues. The ends were cut back, 3 bases at V and 8 bases at J, with 10 bases in the middle. Looked up from germline, CDR1 is MGHRA and CDR2 is YSYEKL. CDR3 in DNA: TGCGCCAGCAGCCATGGCGGGGCAGGCTACACCTTC. Translating gives CASSHGGAGYTF.

This chain uses TRBV29-1 with TRBJ2-1; D is perhaps TRBD2 (6 bases). This CDR3 region has 13 residues. V lost 0 bases and J lost 10, with 13 bases in between. CDR1 is SQVTM and CDR2 is ANQGSEA in the germline V gene. The CDR3 DNA sequence: TGCAGCGTTGAAGAGGGCGGGGTATGGGAGCAGTTCTTC. Protein: CSVEEGGVWEQFF.

This chain links TRBV7-9 with TRBJ1-1; 9 bases align to TRBD1. Germline V gene sequence: CDR1 SEHNR, CDR2 FQNEAQ (reference sequence). The J segment lost 3 bases and the V segment lost 6 bases, leaving 5 bases of the junction unmatched. CDR3 length: 14 amino acids. The CDR3 loop reads CASSSGQGYTEAFF. In nucleotides, the CDR3 is TGTGCCAGCAGTTCGGGACAGGGCTACACTGAAGCTTTCTTT.

The J gene is TRBJ2-5, the V gene TRBV25-1; D is possibly TRBD1 or TRBD2 (5 bases each). The V end lost 3 bases, the J end lost 1 base, and 9 bases lay between the germline ends. The CDR3 length is 14 residues. Germline CDR1 and CDR2: MGHDK and SYGVNS. The CDR3 region has the DNA TGTGCCAGCAGTGAGTGGGACGGCCAAGAGACCCAGTACTTC. It is translated as CASSEWDGQETQYF.

This clone was seen once. The V call is TRBV6-5, the J call TRBJ1-1; D is undetermined. Germline values: CDR1 MNHEY, CDR2 SVGAGI. The V and J ends lost 2 bases and 8 bases respectively, with 6 bases between them. The CDR3 extends over 11 amino acids. The DNA for the CDR3 is TGTGCCAGCAGTTACGGCAGGGAAGCTTTCTTT. Residues: CASSYGREAFF.

This chain uses TRBV30 with TRBJ2-1, with D possibly being TRBD1 (6 bases). This CDR3 has 14 residues. Germline-derived CDR1 and CDR2 are GTSNPN and SVGIG (reference sequence). Trimming removed 4 bases at V and 7 bases at J, with 17 bases between. In DNA, the CDR3 is TGTGCCTGGAACCAGGGGATGTCTAAAAATGAGCAGTTCTTC. It codes for CAWNQGMSKNEQFF.

The V call is TRBV11-2, the J call TRBJ2-1; tentative D call: TRBD2 (6 bases). The V end was cut by 3 bases, the J end by 8 bases, with 17 bases between. Germline V gene lookup returns CDR1 SGHAT and CDR2 FQNNGV. CDR3 length: 15 residues. CDR3 sequence: CASSFLGGGVDEQFF. CDR3 in DNA: TGTGCCAGCAGCTTTTTGGGGGGAGGCGTCGATGAGCAGTTCTTC. The whole variable domain, filled in from reference TRBV11-2 and TRBJ2-1, reads EAGVAQSPRYKIIEKRQSVAFWCNPISGHATLYWYQQILGQGPKLLIQFQNNGVVDDSQLPKDRFSAERLKGVDSTLKIQPAKLEDSAVYLCASSFLGGGVDEQFFGPGTRLTVL.

V usage is TRBV7-9 and J usage is TRBJ1-1, with D unresolved. Deletions cut 2 bases from V and 4 bases from J, with 5 bases between. The CDR3 spans 12 residues. Germline CDR1 reads SEHNR; CDR2 reads FQNEAQ (reference sequence). The CDR3 sequence is CASSLHSTEAFF. The CDR3 DNA reads as TGTGCCAGCAGCTTACACAGCACTGAAGCTTTCTTT.

This clone was counted once. The chain uses TRBV6-5 and TRBJ1-4, with D hard to call. CDR3 length: 13 amino acids. Per germline, CDR1 MNHEY and CDR2 SVGAGI. The V end was cut by 4 bases, the J end by 7 bases, with 10 bases between. CDR3 region: CASSSREGEKLFF. CDR3 in DNA: TGTGCCAGCAGTTCAAGGGAGGGTGAAAAACTGTTTTTT.

This chain connects TRBV7-9 to TRBJ1-4; D perhaps matches TRBD1 (6 bases). The CDR3 sequence is 15 residues long. Germline CDR1 reads SEHNR; CDR2 reads FQNEAQ (reference sequence). The V end was cut by 5 bases, the J end by 4 bases, with 14 bases between. The DNA for the CDR3 is TGTGCCAGCAGCGACTCACAGGGCCGTAATGAAAAACTGTTTTTT. Translation gives CASSDSQGRNEKLFF.

V is TRBV14 and J is TRBJ1-2; D remains ambiguous. Trimming shortened V by 3 bases and J by 6 bases, and 17 bases separated the two germline ends. The CDR3 totals 15 residues. The germline V gene has CDR1 SGHDN and CDR2 FVKESK. CDR3 residues: CASSQYKDSRHGYTF. Here the CDR3 DNA reads TGTGCCAGCAGCCAGTACAAGGACTCCCGGCATGGCTACACCTTC.

V is TRBV19 and J is TRBJ1-1; D is perhaps TRBD1 (6 bases). Germline V gives CDR1 LNHDA, CDR2 SQIVND (reference sequence). Trimming took 1 base from V and 1 from J, leaving 13 bases between them. CDR3 length: 16 residues. CDR3 protein: CASSIVVTGPNTEAFF. CDR3 DNA: TGTGCCAGTAGTATAGTCGTCACAGGGCCGAACACTGAAGCTTTCTTT.